The sequence of this TCR beta chain was determined in a study of early T cells in non-severe SARS-CoV-2 infection. This clonotype appeared many times. MiXCR, applied by TCRdb to the 5' RACE reads, yields one record per CDR3 protein. The table has about 40,000 distinct CDR3 sequences, around 6.1% seen once. CDR1 and CDR2 from the germline V gene are MNHNY and SVGAGI (reference sequence). With 0 bases clipped from V and 4 bases from J, the junction kept 8 bases outside the gene matches. The CDR3 is made up of 17 amino acids. The specimen sequenced was whole blood. This receptor was obtained from an adult who was a healthcare worker with PCR-confirmed SARS-CoV-2 infection or an uninfected control (not recorded which). The chain couples TRBV6-6 to TRBJ2-3; 9 positions match TRBD2. DNA for the CDR3: TGTGCCAGCAGTTACTCCGGCGTGGCGGGGGGGCCAGATACGCAGTATTTT. This encodes CASSYSGVAGGPDTQYF.